The 18 T cell receptor beta chains reported below all come from one sample, sequenced in a study of blood T cell repertoires in COVID-19. Clones were read by immunoSEQ multiplex PCR, and TCRdb kept only the in-frame ones, dropping some. The sample includes hundreds of thousands of clones, around 90% of them seen just once. The material sequenced was peripheral blood. The receptors were sampled from a middle-aged man with acute or convalescent COVID-19.

CDR3 region: CASSLGIAGGGQETQYF. In nucleotides, the CDR3 is TGTGCCAGCAGCTTAGGGATAGCGGGGGGTGGTCAAGAGACCCAGTACTTC. This chain uses TRBV7-2 with TRBJ2-5; 10 nucleotides agree with TRBD2. The junction had 7 bases not matched to a gene; V was cut back by 1 base and J by 2 bases. The germline CDR1 and CDR2 sequences are SGHTA and FQGNSA. CDR3 size: 17 residues.

The V call is TRBV21-1, the J call TRBJ1-5; TRBD1 was called by the table and not checked on the DNA. TRBV21-1 is noted as a pseudogene. The CDR3 spans 15 residues. The CDR3: CASSTGRVSNQPQHF. CDR3 coding DNA: TGTGCCAGCAGCACAGGCAGGGTAAGCAATCAGCCCCAGCATTTT.

Worth noting for this clone: Other nucleotide sequences in the sample specify the same CDR3. The rearrangement uses TRBV19 and TRBJ2-7; D might be TRBD1 (5 bases). Trimming took 2 bases from V and 2 from J, leaving 7 bases between them. The CDR3 is 13 residues long. The germline V gene encodes CDR1 LNHDA and CDR2 SQIVND (reference sequence). CDR3 DNA: TGTGCCAGTAGTATACAGGGTACCTACGAGCAGTACTTC. Translated: CASSIQGTYEQYF.

This clone was detected once. The V gene is TRBV24-1, the J gene TRBJ2-1, with TRBD2 matching 10 bases. The V gene end was trimmed by 5 bases and the J gene end by 7 bases; junction bases not matched to a gene: 7. This CDR3 comprises 15 residues. In germline, CDR1 is KGHDR, CDR2 SFDVKD. The CDR3 DNA reads TGTGCCACCAGTGGAGGAAGCGGGAGGGCGAATGAGCAGTTCTTC. This sequence encodes CATSGGSGRANEQFF.

V gene TRBV6-1 combines with J gene TRBJ1-1, with a tentative D call TRBD1 (6 bases). Trimming shortened V by 6 bases and J by 1 base, and 12 bases separated the two germline ends. The CDR3 sequence is 14 residues long. CDR1 is MNHNS, CDR2 SASEGT, per germline. The CDR3 DNA follows: TGTGCCAGCAGCCCCCGGGACAAGAACACTGAAGCTTTCTTT. It encodes CASSPRDKNTEAFF.

The rearrangement links TRBV3-1 (or the pseudogene TRBV3-2) to TRBJ2-2; 7 nucleotides align to TRBD2. The V segment lost 3 bases and the J segment 0 bases; nucleotides outside the gene matches: 1. The CDR3 has 15 amino acids. Germline values: CDR1 LGHDT, CDR2 YNNKEL (reference sequence). The DNA of the CDR3 is TGTGCCAGCAGCCACCTAGCGGCGAACACCGGGGAGCTGTTTTTT. It translates to CASSHLAANTGELFF.

This sequence joins TRBV7-9 and TRBJ1-1; TRBD1 might be the D (5 bases). CDR3 length equals 14 residues. With 11 bases removed from V and 5 bases from J, the gap between germline ends came to 21 bases. The germline V gene encodes CDR1 SEHNR and CDR2 FQNEAQ (reference sequence). Here the CDR3 DNA reads TGTGCCGGGTCTGGTACCAGGGAGGCAACTGAAGCTTTCTTT. Translating gives CAGSGTREATEAFF.

CDR3 nucleotide sequence: TGTGCCAGCAGCCAGGCTAGCGGGAGGTCCTCCTACGAGCAGTACTTC. It translates to CASSQASGRSSYEQYF. The genes are TRBV4-2 and TRBJ2-7; 11 bases match TRBD2. The CDR3 sequence is 16 residues long. Germline V lookup: CDR1 LGHNA, CDR2 YNFKEQ. V was clipped by 3 bases and J by 0 bases; unmatched bases: 4.

The chain carries TRBV6-5 and TRBJ1-3, with D possibly TRBD1 on 6 matching bases. The germline CDR1 and CDR2 sequences are MNHEY and SVGAGI. Trimming took off 5 bases at V and 3 bases at J, with 14 bases between the two ends. CDR3 size: 15 residues. The CDR3 loop reads CASSTRQAGGNTIYF. The CDR3, as DNA: TGTGCCAGCAGTACTCGACAGGCCGGTGGAAACACCATATATTTT.

With regard to this clone: The final CDR3 position lacks the conserved phenylalanine or tryptophan, pointing to a likely read error. This chain links TRBV4-2 with TRBJ1-6, with a possible D match to TRBD1 (5 bases). The CDR3 is 14 amino acids. In germline, CDR1 is LGHNA, CDR2 YNFKEQ. V gave up 0 bases and J gave up 7 bases, with 7 bases separating them. The CDR3 region has the DNA TGTGCCAGCAGCCAAGAACAGGTCAATTCACCCCTCCACCTT. It yields the protein CASSQEQVNSPLHL.

This chain uses TRBV7-6 with TRBJ2-3; D may be TRBD2 (5 bases). The V and J ends lost 5 bases and 1 base respectively, with 13 bases between them. The CDR3 is 15 amino acids. Germline CDR1 SGHVS, CDR2 FNYEAQ. DNA of the CDR3: TGTGCCAGCAGCAATACGGGATTCCGCACAGATACGCAGTATTTT. It translates to CASSNTGFRTDTQYF.

This chain connects TRBV30 to TRBJ2-7; TRBD1 is a possible D gene (5 bases). V lost 2 bases and J 5 bases, leaving 13 bases between the germline ends. The germline V gene encodes CDR1 GTSNPN and CDR2 SVGIG (reference sequence). This CDR3 region has 13 residues. For the CDR3, the DNA is TGTGCCTGGAGTCAGGGCCTCTCGGACGAGCAGTACTTC. This sequence encodes CAWSQGLSDEQYF.

The chain carries TRBV9 and TRBJ2-2; D unclear. The CDR3 is 16 amino acids. Trimming pared 4 bases from V and 5 bases from J, leaving 18 bases between. The germline gives CDR1 SGDLS, CDR2 YYNGEE. In DNA, the CDR3 is TGTGCCAGCAGCCCCGGGTTTGTTCTCTCGACCGGGGAGCTGTTTTTT. Translation: CASSPGFVLSTGELFF.

This chain uses TRBV27 with TRBJ1-1; 7 bases are shared with TRBD1. Per germline, CDR1 MNHEY and CDR2 SMNVEV (reference sequence). With 5 bases clipped from V and 3 bases from J, the junction kept 12 bases outside the gene matches. The CDR3 runs to 16 residues. The CDR3 sequence: CASSPRGARQDTEAFF. In DNA, the CDR3 is TGTGCCAGCAGTCCCAGGGGGGCGAGGCAGGACACTGAAGCTTTCTTT.

The gene calls are TRBV27 and TRBJ2-7, with 11 bases aligning to TRBD2. CDR1 and CDR2 from the germline V gene are MNHEY and SMNVEV (reference sequence). This CDR3 contains 15 residues. With V trimmed by 4 bases and J by 7 bases, 9 bases remained unmatched. For the CDR3, the DNA is TGTGCCAGCAGTTCGCTAGCGGGAGGTCCACAAGAGCAGTACTTC. This sequence encodes CASSSLAGGPQEQYF.

The V call is TRBV18, the J call TRBJ1-1; the match to TRBD1 covers 9 bases. Germline V gives CDR1 KGHSH, CDR2 LQKENI. CDR3 length equals 19 residues. V lost 6 bases and J lost 0; bases outside the gene matches: 17. The CDR3 nucleotides are TGTGCCAGCTCTCGAACGACCCCGGGACAGGGAGGAATGAACACTGAAGCTTTCTTT. Translated, it gives CASSRTTPGQGGMNTEAFF. The full variable domain, completed using reference TRBV18 and TRBJ1-1, is NAGVMQNPRHLVRRRGQEARLRCSPMKGHSHVYWYRQLPEEGLKFMVYLQKENIIDESGMPKERFSAEFPKEGPSILRIQQVVRGDSAAYFCASSRTTPGQGGMNTEAFFGQGTRLTVV.

This clone was counted a single time. The DNA for the CDR3 is TGTGCCAGCAGCCAACCCCACAGGGCTGAAAAACTGTTTTTT. As protein: CASSQPHRAEKLFF. The V and J genes are TRBV4-2 and TRBJ1-4; TRBD1 is a possible D gene (6 bases). This CDR3 comprises 14 residues. V was pared by 2 bases and J by 7 bases, with 11 bases between. Germline V gene sequence: CDR1 LGHNA, CDR2 YNFKEQ.

V gene TRBV3-1 (or the pseudogene TRBV3-2) combines with J gene TRBJ2-3, with 8 positions matching TRBD2. The V segment lost 4 bases and the J segment 3 bases; nucleotides outside the gene matches: 6. The CDR3 has 15 amino acids. Looked up from germline, CDR1 is LGHDT and CDR2 is YNNKEL (reference sequence). This CDR3 is CASSPIAGITDTQYF. CDR3 nucleotides: TGTGCCAGCAGCCCAATAGCGGGGATTACAGATACGCAGTATTTT.